A selection of T cell receptor beta chains follows, all from one sample in a study of cytomegalovirus exposure and HLA in healthy donors. This table comes from immunoSEQ multiplex PCR, and its TCRdb copy is limited to in-frame clones, with some not included. The table includes about 220,000 clones, more than 65% detected once. Sequencing used PBMCs. Source of these receptors: a woman under 40 in good health and CMV-seronegative. Both conserved end residues are part of each CDR3. Fields, in order: D gene, clone size, J gene, V gene, CDR3 DNA, CDR3 protein. The D gene is left open where the match is weak. The size of a clone is reported for some rows only, either as once, few or many, or as a class for expanded clones.

D: TRBD1
size: .
J: TRBJ1-2
V: TRBV9
DNA: TGTGCCAGCAGCATGACCGGGACAGGAGATGGCTACACCTTC
CDR3: CASSMTGTGDGYTF

D: .
size: .
J: TRBJ1-4
V: TRBV2
DNA: TGTGCCAGTCGGAATGAAAAACTGTTTTTT
CDR3: CASRNEKLFF

D: .
size: .
J: TRBJ2-1
V: TRBV25-1
DNA: TGTGCCAGCAGTGAATATGGGGGGGGCCGCTTCTACAATGAGCAGTTCTTC
CDR3: CASSEYGGGRFYNEQFF

D: .
size: .
J: TRBJ2-7
V: TRBV18
DNA: TGTGCCAGCTCACCATCCCCGCGACGGGACGAGCAGTACTTC
CDR3: CASSPSPRRDEQYF

D: .
size: .
J: TRBJ1-1
V: TRBV2
DNA: TGTGCCAGCACCCTGCACGGGGGTGGGAACACTGAAGCTTTCTTT
CDR3: CASTLHGGGNTEAFF

D: .
size: .
J: TRBJ2-5
V: TRBV11-2
DNA: TGTGCCAGCAGCCCGAGCGGGCACGACCAAGAGACCCAGTACTTC
CDR3: CASSPSGHDQETQYF

D: TRBD1
size: .
J: TRBJ1-1
V: TRBV7-6
DNA: TGTGCCAGCAGCTTAGACAGGGGCACTGAAGCTTTCTTT
CDR3: CASSLDRGTEAFF

D: TRBD1
size: .
J: TRBJ2-5
V: TRBV2
DNA: TGTGCCAGCAGTAGCGGACAGGTCAGACAAGAGACCCAGTACTTC
CDR3: CASSSGQVRQETQYF

D: .
size: once
J: TRBJ1-2
V: TRBV18
DNA: TGTGCCAGCTCTCCTCGGGTCGAGGATGGCTACACCTTC
CDR3: CASSPRVEDGYTF

D: .
size: once
J: TRBJ2-1
V: TRBV15
DNA: TGTGCCACCAGCATTAGCGACTCAGGAGCTCCCTACAATGAGCAGTTCTTC
CDR3: CATSISDSGAPYNEQFF

D: TRBD1
size: .
J: TRBJ2-5
V: TRBV27
DNA: TGTGCCAGCAGTTTATCGTACGGGACAGGGGCCGGGGAGACCCAGTACTTC
CDR3: CASSLSYGTGAGETQYF

D: TRBD1
size: .
J: TRBJ1-5
V: TRBV4-1
DNA: TGCGCCAGCAGCCAAGATGGGGGACAGGTCAATCAGCCCCAGCATTTT
CDR3: CASSQDGGQVNQPQHF

D: TRBD2
size: .
J: TRBJ2-1
V: TRBV5-1
DNA: TGCGCCAGCAGTTCGACTAGCGGAGACAATGAGCAGTTCTTC
CDR3: CASSSTSGDNEQFF

D: TRBD1
size: .
J: TRBJ2-7
V: TRBV6-5
DNA: TGTGCCAGCAGTTACATGGACAGGGGCGAGCAGTACTTC
CDR3: CASSYMDRGEQYF

D: .
size: once
J: TRBJ1-4
V: TRBV28
DNA: TGTGCCAGCAGTACACCTGGGCGTGGGGGGGTTCGCGAAAAACTGTTTTTT
CDR3: CASSTPGRGGVREKLFF

D: TRBD2
size: .
J: TRBJ2-1
V: TRBV19
DNA: TGTGCCAGTAGTCCAGGGGAAGGACTAGCAAAAGGGGATGAGCAGTTCTTC
CDR3: CASSPGEGLAKGDEQFF

D: .
size: once
J: TRBJ1-1
V: TRBV7-3
DNA: TGTGCCAGCAGCTTGGCAGGGCTAAACACTGAAGCTTTCTTT
CDR3: CASSLAGLNTEAFF

D: .
size: .
J: TRBJ1-1
V: TRBV7-9
DNA: TGTTCCAGCAGCCCCCTTTGGGGGGTGAACACTGAAGCTTTCTTT
CDR3: CSSSPLWGVNTEAFF

D: TRBD2
size: .
J: TRBJ2-1
V: TRBV7-2
DNA: TGTGCCAGCAGCGGTAGCGGGAGCTCCTACAATGAGCAGTTCTTC
CDR3: CASSGSGSSYNEQFF

D: TRBD1
size: .
J: TRBJ2-5
V: TRBV5-1
DNA: TGCGCCAGCAGGCTTCTTGCCGGGACAGGGGACCAAGAGACCCAGTACTTC
CDR3: CASRLLAGTGDQETQYF

D: .
size: .
J: TRBJ2-6
V: TRBV2
DNA: TGTGCCAGCAGTGAAGGGCTTGGCTCTGGGGCCAACGTCCTGACTTTC
CDR3: CASSEGLGSGANVLTF

D: TRBD1
size: few
J: TRBJ2-5
V: TRBV13
DNA: TGTGCCAGCAGCTTAGAACAGGGGGCCCCCACAGAGACCCAGTACTTC
CDR3: CASSLEQGAPTETQYF

D: .
size: .
J: TRBJ1-5
V: TRBV15
DNA: TGTGCCACCAGCAGTGAAGACGACAGGCGGAGGCAGCCCCAGCATTTT
CDR3: CATSSEDDRRRQPQHF

D: TRBD1
size: .
J: TRBJ1-1
V: TRBV7-9
DNA: TGTGCCAGCAGCCCAGCCGTGTTGGGACAGGGGGAAGCTTTCTTT
CDR3: CASSPAVLGQGEAFF

D: TRBD2
size: .
J: TRBJ2-1
V: TRBV9
DNA: TGTGCCAGCAGCACTGAAGGGGTAGCGGGAGGGAGGAATGAGCAGTTCTTC
CDR3: CASSTEGVAGGRNEQFF

D: .
size: .
J: TRBJ1-1
V: TRBV7-9
DNA: TGTTCCAGCGTCGCCGCGGGCACTGAAGCTTTCTTT
CDR3: CSSVAAGTEAFF

D: TRBD2
size: .
J: TRBJ2-1
V: TRBV7-3
DNA: TGTGCCAGCAGCCCAAACCCCCGGCTAGCGGCGTTTGAGGAGCAGTTCTTC
CDR3: CASSPNPRLAAFEEQFF

D: TRBD2
size: .
J: TRBJ2-3
V: TRBV7-9
DNA: TGTGCCAGCAGCCGGGGGGCTAGCGGGACGGAAGATACGCAGTATTTT
CDR3: CASSRGASGTEDTQYF

D: .
size: .
J: TRBJ2-3
V: TRBV7-9
DNA: TGTGCCAGCAGCCCCCCGGTTGGCCTAGGCACAGATACGCAGTATTTT
CDR3: CASSPPVGLGTDTQYF

D: .
size: .
J: TRBJ2-5
V: TRBV30
DNA: TGTGCCTGGAAGGAGGAAAAGACCCAGTACTTC
CDR3: CAWKEEKTQYF

D: .
size: few
J: TRBJ2-1
V: TRBV2
DNA: TGTGCCAGCAGTGGGGGAGGGGGGAACTTCAATGAGCAGTTCTTC
CDR3: CASSGGGGNFNEQFF

D: .
size: .
J: TRBJ1-1
V: TRBV7-8
DNA: TGTGCCAGCAGCCTCCTTTCCCAGGGTGCTGAAGCTTTCTTT
CDR3: CASSLLSQGAEAFF

D: TRBD1
size: .
J: TRBJ2-5
V: TRBV20-1
DNA: TGCAGTGCCAGGGGGCCAGAGACCCAGTACTTC
CDR3: CSARGPETQYF

D: .
size: once
J: TRBJ2-3
V: TRBV14
DNA: TGTGCCAGCAGCCAACTCCGTATAGATACGCAGTATTTT
CDR3: CASSQLRIDTQYF

D: .
size: .
J: TRBJ1-3
V: TRBV11-2
DNA: TGTGCCAGCAGCTTAGCGTCCTCTGGAAACACCATATATTTT
CDR3: CASSLASSGNTIYF

D: .
size: .
J: TRBJ1-4
V: TRBV6-1
DNA: TGTGCCAGCAGTGAAAACAGGGTTAATGAAAAACTGTTTTTT
CDR3: CASSENRVNEKLFF

D: TRBD1
size: .
J: TRBJ1-5
V: TRBV30
DNA: TGTGCCTGGACGTCGGGGGACAGTCATCAGCCCCAGCATTTT
CDR3: CAWTSGDSHQPQHF

D: TRBD2
size: .
J: TRBJ2-7
V: TRBV5-8
DNA: TGTGCCAGCAGCCAGGGAAGTAGCGGGATGTACGAGCAGTACTTC
CDR3: CASSQGSSGMYEQYF

D: .
size: .
J: TRBJ1-1
V: TRBV27
DNA: TGTGCCAGCAGTTTATACAGGGCAACTGAAGCTTTCTTT
CDR3: CASSLYRATEAFF

D: .
size: few
J: TRBJ2-5
V: TRBV4-1
DNA: TGTGCCAGCAGCCAAGACGAGGCGGGGGCGGAAGAGACCCAGTACTTC
CDR3: CASSQDEAGAEETQYF

D: TRBD1
size: .
J: TRBJ2-7
V: TRBV6-5
DNA: TGTGCCAGCACCCAGCGAGGGGGCAAGCAGTACTTC
CDR3: CASTQRGGKQYF

D: .
size: many
J: TRBJ1-1
V: TRBV11-2
DNA: TGTGCCAGCAGCTTAGATCCGACTTCGTTAGCTTTCTTT
CDR3: CASSLDPTSLAFF

D: .
size: few
J: TRBJ2-1
V: TRBV14
DNA: TGTGCCAGCAGCCAAGTCCCTACTACACATGCGCAGTTCTTC
CDR3: CASSQVPTTHAQFF